Only a few counts were recorded for the clone carrying this TCR beta chain. The antigen remains unidentified. Time point denoted: baseline pretreatment blood. Sample treatment: 15 Gy SBRT to primary tumor, nephrectomy 4 weeks later. The data belong to a study of radiation and T cells in renal cell carcinoma. Study results and limitations: Top tumor clonotypes rose in blood 2 weeks post-radiation, then contracted.

TCRdb's copy holds only in-frame clones and misses some; the assay was immunoSEQ multiplex PCR. The sample shows some 100,000 clones, about four fifths of them seen only once. This receptor was identified in a man between 60 and 75 years old with renal cell carcinoma. The input for sequencing was blood, taken from a patient whose treatment included radiotherapy and nephrectomy.

CDR3: CASSLSRGTEAFF. CDR3 in DNA: TGTGCCAGCAGTTTAAGCAGGGGCACTGAAGCTTTCTTT. The chain employs TRBV27 and TRBJ1-1; weak D call: TRBD1 (6 bases). Per the germline V gene, CDR1 is MNHEY and CDR2 is SMNVEV (reference sequence). Trimming took off 2 bases at V and 4 bases at J, with 8 bases between the two ends. The CDR3 spans 13 residues.